The next 27 T cell receptor beta chains were all read from a single sample in a study of immune evolution from preneoplasia to lung adenocarcinoma. Libraries were prepared by immunoSEQ multiplex PCR; TCRdb keeps only in-frame clonotypes and omits some of them. The data show approximately 6,600 clones, 60% to 75% seen once. The sequencing input was FFPE adjacent normal lung tissue. The receptors originated from a donor of 70 years or more with lung adenocarcinoma.

This chain uses TRBV27 with TRBJ2-1; 14 bases align to TRBD2. Per the germline V gene, CDR1 is MNHEY and CDR2 is SMNVEV (reference sequence). The CDR3 extends over 19 amino acids. V shed 6 bases and J 3 bases; nucleotides not matched to a gene: 13. The CDR3 nucleotides are TGTGCCAGCAGCCGATCCGGGACTAGCGGGGGCCCCTTCTACAATGAGCAGTTCTTC. Amino acid sequence: CASSRSGTSGGPFYNEQFF.

A note on this clone: Germline is not matched at one junction end, which may reflect a read error. The rearrangement links TRBV11-2 to TRBJ2-7, with D perhaps TRBD1 or TRBD2 (5 bases each). The CDR3 is 14 amino acids. Germline V gene lookup returns CDR1 SGHAT and CDR2 FQNNGV. CDR3 coding DNA: TGTGCCAGCAGTTTAGGGACCCGTTTGAGTGAGCAGTACTTC. Protein sequence: CASSLGTRLSEQYF. Combining the CDR3 with reference TRBV11-2 and TRBJ2-7 gives the whole variable domain EAGVAQSPRYKIIEKRQSVAFWCNPISGHATLYWYQQILGQGPKLLIQFQNNGVVDDSQLPKDRFSAERLKGVDSTLKIQPAKLEDSAVYLCASSLGTRLSEQYFGPGTRLTVT.

This clone has only one observation. The chain couples TRBV6-4 to TRBJ1-1, with D possibly being TRBD1 (5 bases). The CDR3 contains 13 residues. Trimming pared 6 bases from V and 1 base from J, leaving 9 bases between. From germline, CDR1 is MRHNA and CDR2 SNTAGT. This chain's CDR3 is CASRTQGNTEAFF. In DNA form, the CDR3 reads TGTGCCAGCAGGACCCAGGGGAACACTGAAGCTTTCTTT.

By sample fraction, this clone is large. The chain carries TRBV30 and TRBJ2-3; 8 bases agree with TRBD2. V shed 0 bases and J 11 bases; nucleotides not matched to a gene: 4. The CDR3 length is 12 residues. The germline CDR1 and CDR2 sequences are GTSNPN and SVGIG (reference sequence). CDR3 loop: CAWSVQRGRQYF. CDR3 in DNA: TGTGCCTGGAGTGTTCAGCGGGGGAGGCAGTATTTT.

V is TRBV18 and J is TRBJ2-1; no reliable D call. The ends were cut back, 3 bases at V and 4 bases at J, with 7 bases in the middle. Per germline, CDR1 KGHSH and CDR2 LQKENI. The CDR3 length is 13 residues. CDR3 in DNA: TGTGCCAGCTCACCGTACGAATACAATGAGCAGTTCTTC. This sequence encodes CASSPYEYNEQFF.

Details on this clone: Since a much larger clone is just one base distant, this may be a read error. Other DNA sequences in this specimen translate into the identical CDR3. The rearrangement uses TRBV27 and TRBJ2-3; tentative D call: TRBD1 (6 bases). Germline-derived CDR1 and CDR2 are MNHEY and SMNVEV (reference sequence). There are 14 residues in the CDR3. CDR3 in DNA: TGTGCTAGCAGTCCGGGACAAAACACAGATACGCAGTATTTT. Translation: CASSPGQNTDTQYF.

This clone was detected only a few times. The J gene is TRBJ1-1, the V gene TRBV18, with 7 bases that match TRBD1. CDR1 is KGHSH and CDR2 is LQKENI in the germline V gene. This CDR3 comprises 13 residues. With 3 bases clipped from V and 8 bases from J, the junction kept 6 bases outside the gene matches. CDR3 amino acids: CASSPIRDSEAFF. CDR3 nucleotide sequence: TGTGCCAGCTCACCCATCCGGGACAGCGAAGCTTTCTTT.

The chain recombines TRBV5-4 with TRBJ2-1; the match to TRBD2 covers 13 bases. The V gene end was trimmed by 4 bases and the J gene end by 7 bases; junction bases not matched to a gene: 8. CDR3 length: 16 residues. Germline V gene sequence: CDR1 SGHNT, CDR2 YYREEE (reference sequence). This CDR3 is CASSRAGLAGVNEQFF. DNA of the CDR3: TGTGCCAGCAGCAGAGCAGGACTAGCGGGGGTAAATGAGCAGTTCTTC.

The chain combines TRBV7-9 with TRBJ1-4; no clear D. This CDR3 is built from 16 residues. Germline CDR1 is SEHNR and CDR2 is FQNEAQ (reference sequence). The V end was cut by 5 bases, the J end by 1 base, with 14 bases between. The CDR3 sequence: CASSLGDRRTNEKLFF. Here the CDR3 DNA reads TGTGCCAGCAGCCTAGGAGATAGGAGAACTAATGAAAAACTGTTTTTT.

The chain is built from TRBV28 and TRBJ2-7; 7 nucleotides line up with TRBD2. The junction had 7 bases not matched to a gene; V was cut back by 10 bases and J by 1 base. The germline V gene has CDR1 MDHEN and CDR2 SYDVKM. This CDR3 has 13 residues. The DNA for the CDR3 is TGTGCCACCGAGCGGGAATTGTCCTACGAGCAGTACTTC. It encodes CATERELSYEQYF.

A remark on this clone: Germline and junction disagree at one end, which may indicate a read error. The J gene is TRBJ2-7, the V gene TRBV11-2; weak D call: TRBD2 (6 bases). The CDR3 is 13 amino acids. Germline lookup yields CDR1 SGHAT and CDR2 FQNNGV. Here the CDR3 reads CASSLRLAYEQYF. As DNA, the CDR3 is TGCGCCAGCAGCTTGAGACTAGCCTACGAGCAGTACTTC. Drawing the rest from reference TRBV11-2 and TRBJ2-7, the complete variable domain is EAGVAQSPRYKIIEKRQSVAFWCNPISGHATLYWYQQILGQGPKLLIQFQNNGVVDDSQLPKDRFSAERLKGVDSTLKIQPAKLEDSAVYLCASSLRLAYEQYFGPGTRLTVT.

The J gene is TRBJ2-6, the V gene TRBV30; D might be TRBD2 (7 bases). From germline, CDR1 is GTSNPN and CDR2 SVGIG (reference sequence). The CDR3 covers 13 residues. V was cut by 3 bases and J by 9 bases, with 12 bases left in between. The CDR3 DNA sequence: TGTGCCTGGAGGTACAGGGAGGGCAACGTCCTGACTTTC. Translated, it gives CAWRYREGNVLTF. Looking up the rest from reference TRBV30 and TRBJ2-6 gives the full variable domain: SQTIHQWPATLVQPVGSPLSLECTVEGTSNPNLYWYRQAAGRGLQLLFYSVGIGQISSEVPQNLSASRPQDRQFILSSKKLLLSDSGFYLCAWRYREGNVLTFGAGSRLTVL.

In DNA form, the CDR3 reads TGTGCCAGCAGTGAGACAGGACACTATGGCTACACCTTC. It encodes CASSETGHYGYTF. J is TRBJ1-2 and V is TRBV2; possible D gene TRBD1, 6 bases. The CDR3 contains 13 residues. Trimming stripped 3 bases from V and 3 bases from J, with 8 bases between. Germline CDR1 reads SNHLY; CDR2 reads FYNNEI.

The rearrangement joins TRBV30 to TRBJ1-6; unclear D gene. CDR3 length: 16 residues. Germline CDR1 is GTSNPN and CDR2 is SVGIG (reference sequence). Trimming pared 7 bases from V and 0 bases from J, leaving 16 bases between. CDR3 sequence (DNA): TGTGCCTTCGTAGACGGCCTTAGCTCCTATAATTCACCCCTCCACTTT. It specifies CAFVDGLSSYNSPLHF.

Comment on this clone: At one boundary the junction diverges from the germline segment, which might be a read error. The V gene is TRBV6-1, the J gene TRBJ1-5; possibly TRBD1 for D (5 bases). The CDR3 runs to 14 residues. The germline V gene has CDR1 MNHNS and CDR2 SASEGT. CDR3: CASSEYRNNQPQHF. CDR3 nucleotides: TGTGCCAGCAGTGAGTACAGGAACAATCAGCCTCAGCATTTT.

The CDR3 DNA follows: TGTGCCAGCAGCAGCGAATGGGGGGCAGATACGCAGTATTTT. This gives the protein CASSSEWGADTQYF. J is TRBJ2-3 and V is TRBV9, with a possible D match to TRBD2 (6 bases). CDR1 and CDR2 from the germline V gene are SGDLS and YYNGEE. V lost 4 bases and J 4 bases, leaving 13 bases between the germline ends. The CDR3 consists of 14 residues.

This chain uses TRBV10-3 with TRBJ1-4; D ambiguous. The V and J ends lost 2 bases and 7 bases respectively, with 8 bases between them. The CDR3 totals 13 residues. Per the germline V gene, CDR1 is ENHRY and CDR2 is SYGVKD. CDR3 residues: CAISEPRIEKLFF. The CDR3 DNA follows: TGTGCCATCAGTGAGCCCCGCATTGAAAAACTGTTTTTT.

This clone was detected only once. The chain is built from TRBV29-1 and TRBJ1-2; D is possibly TRBD1 (5 bases). Trimming shortened V by 7 bases and J by 1 base, and 7 bases separated the two germline ends. CDR3 size: 11 residues. Per germline, CDR1 SQVTM and CDR2 ANQGSEA. CDR3 sequence: CSGRVNYGYTF. CDR3 bases: TGCAGCGGCAGGGTTAACTATGGCTACACCTTC.

By its share, this clone is large. The gene calls are TRBV7-8 and TRBJ2-1; unclear D gene. The CDR3 runs 14 residues. V gave up 1 base and J gave up 5 bases, with 9 bases separating them. Germline lookup yields CDR1 SGHVS and CDR2 FQNEAQ. The CDR3 nucleotides are TGTGCCAGCAGCTTAGGGCCCGCAAACAATGAGCAGTTCTTC. It specifies CASSLGPANNEQFF.

The chain carries TRBV28 and TRBJ2-5; possibly TRBD1 or TRBD2 for D (5 bases each). The CDR3 spans 15 residues. Between the trimmed V and J ends, which lost 4 bases and 5 bases, there was a span of 17 bases. CDR1 MDHEN and CDR2 SYDVKM come from the germline V gene. CDR3 coding DNA: TGTGCCAGCAGTTCCAGGGAGCTTTTAGGGGAGACCCAGTACTTC. The encoded protein is CASSSRELLGETQYF. The whole variable domain, filled in from reference TRBV28 and TRBJ2-5, reads DVKVTQSSRYLVKRTGEKVFLECVQDMDHENMFWYRQDPGLGLRLIYFSYDVKMKEKGDIPEGYSVSREKKERFSLILESASTNQTSMYLCASSSRELLGETQYFGPGTRLLVL.

The chain uses TRBV11-3 and TRBJ2-2; D is unclear. This CDR3 comprises 15 residues. CDR1 and CDR2 from the germline V gene are SGHNT and YENEEA. V gave up 2 bases and J gave up 6 bases, with 13 bases separating them. CDR3 DNA sequence: TGTGCCAGCAGCTTAATGTCAGGCTCGGCCGGGGAGCTGTTTTTT. Amino acid sequence: CASSLMSGSAGELFF.

This clone is labeled as large. The chain joins TRBV6-6 to TRBJ1-2; possible D gene TRBD1, 5 bases. Germline V gives CDR1 MNHNY, CDR2 SVGAGI (reference sequence). The CDR3 extends over 11 amino acids. V shed 5 bases and J shed 8 bases, with 9 bases lying between them. The CDR3 region is CASSPGKGYTF. The CDR3 region has the DNA TGTGCCAGCAGTCCAGGGAAAGGCTACACCTTC.

The count of this clone is one. V is TRBV9 and J is TRBJ1-2, with a tentative D call TRBD1 (5 bases). V lost 0 bases to trimming and J lost 4 bases, with 16 bases between them. The CDR3 has 16 amino acids. Per the germline V gene, CDR1 is SGDLS and CDR2 is YYNGEE. CDR3 DNA: TGTGCCAGCAGCGTAGAATCAGGGAGGACGCTCTATGGCTACACCTTC. Translated: CASSVESGRTLYGYTF.

V gene TRBV9 combines with J gene TRBJ1-2; no firm D call. Germline CDR1 is SGDLS and CDR2 is YYNGEE. V was cut by 0 bases and J by 8 bases, with 20 bases left in between. The CDR3 runs 16 residues. CDR3 coding DNA: TGTGCCAGCAGCGTAGCGTCTGGACTAACGAGTCGGGGCTACACCTTC. Translating it yields CASSVASGLTSRGYTF.

This chain connects TRBV28 to TRBJ1-3, with D uncertain. Germline CDR1 MDHEN, CDR2 SYDVKM. The V and J ends lost 7 bases and 0 bases respectively, with 10 bases between them. The CDR3 spans 14 residues. This CDR3 reads CASTALGSGNTIYF. As DNA, the CDR3 is TGTGCCAGCACCGCGCTGGGCTCTGGAAACACCATATATTTT.

The V gene is TRBV7-2, the J gene TRBJ2-7; D uncertain. Germline lookup yields CDR1 SGHTA and CDR2 FQGNSA. This CDR3 spans 15 amino acids. With 1 base removed from V and 3 bases from J, the gap between germline ends came to 13 bases. The CDR3, as DNA: TGTGCCAGCAGCTTAGAGGGCACTGGGGTCTACGAGCAGTACTTC. Protein product: CASSLEGTGVYEQYF.

This clone was recorded once. This chain uses TRBV28 with TRBJ1-4; D not resolved. The CDR3 totals 15 residues. The V and J ends lost 8 bases and 0 bases respectively, with 13 bases between them. The germline gives CDR1 MDHEN, CDR2 SYDVKM. CDR3 coding DNA: TGTGCCAGCGCCGAGGACGGTGCAACTAATGAAAAACTGTTTTTT. It codes for CASAEDGATNEKLFF.